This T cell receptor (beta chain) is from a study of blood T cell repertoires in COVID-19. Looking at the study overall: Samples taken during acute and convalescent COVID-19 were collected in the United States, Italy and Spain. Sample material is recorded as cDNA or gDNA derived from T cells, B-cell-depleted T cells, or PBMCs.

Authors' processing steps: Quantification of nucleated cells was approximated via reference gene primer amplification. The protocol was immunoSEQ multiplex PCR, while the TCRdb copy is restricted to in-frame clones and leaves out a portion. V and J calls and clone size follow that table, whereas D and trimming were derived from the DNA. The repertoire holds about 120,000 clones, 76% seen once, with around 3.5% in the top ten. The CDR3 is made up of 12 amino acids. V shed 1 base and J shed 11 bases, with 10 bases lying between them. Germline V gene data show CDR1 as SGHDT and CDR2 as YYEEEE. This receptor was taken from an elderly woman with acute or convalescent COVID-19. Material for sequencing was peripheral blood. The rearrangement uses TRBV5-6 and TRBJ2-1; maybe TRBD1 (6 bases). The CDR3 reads CASSLRGTQQFF. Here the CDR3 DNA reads TGTGCCAGCAGCTTGAGGGGGACCCAGCAGTTCTTC.